The rows below give T cell receptor beta chains drawn from one sample of a study of T cell responses to AZD1222 COVID-19 vaccine. The protocol was immunoSEQ multiplex PCR, while the TCRdb copy is restricted to in-frame clones and leaves out a portion. This table has more than 150,000 clones, approximately 90% appearing once. The specimen was peripheral blood, collected on day 0 of AZD1222 vaccination. The receptors were sampled from an adult in good health. Each CDR3 is given with its conserved first and last residue. Each record gives: J gene, clone size, V gene, D gene, CDR3 DNA, CDR3 protein. A D gene is named only where the DNA matches it firmly. Size is stated for part of the rows, as once, few or many counts, or as a class when the clone is expanded.

j_call: TRBJ2-5
clone_size: .
v_call: TRBV5-1
d_call: TRBD2
cdr3_nt: TGCGCCAGCAGTACTAGCGGGAGTAAGCAAGAGACCCAGTACTTC
cdr3_aa: CASSTSGSKQETQYF

j_call: TRBJ1-2
clone_size: .
v_call: TRBV30
d_call: .
cdr3_nt: TGTGCCTGGAGCCCCCCCTTTGGCTACACCTTC
cdr3_aa: CAWSPPFGYTF

j_call: TRBJ2-3
clone_size: .
v_call: TRBV20-1
d_call: .
cdr3_nt: TGCAGTGCTAGAATGGGGGCGCCGATGTATTTT
cdr3_aa: CSARMGAPMYF

j_call: TRBJ2-3
clone_size: .
v_call: TRBV7-9
d_call: .
cdr3_nt: TGTGCCAGCAGCTTATTTGGAGTGCAAGATACGCAGTATTTT
cdr3_aa: CASSLFGVQDTQYF

j_call: TRBJ1-4
clone_size: .
v_call: TRBV28
d_call: .
cdr3_nt: TGTGCCAGCAGTGGGACACCCGGACGAGAAAAACTGTTTTTT
cdr3_aa: CASSGTPGREKLFF

j_call: TRBJ1-6
clone_size: .
v_call: TRBV18
d_call: .
cdr3_nt: TGTGCCAGCTCACCACTAGGGACGGTTAATAATTCACCCCTCCACTTT
cdr3_aa: CASSPLGTVNNSPLHF

j_call: TRBJ1-5
clone_size: .
v_call: TRBV2
d_call: TRBD1
cdr3_nt: TGTGCCAGCAGAGCCGGGACAGGGCCTCTGCCCCAGCATTTT
cdr3_aa: CASRAGTGPLPQHF

j_call: TRBJ1-6
clone_size: .
v_call: TRBV6-1
d_call: .
cdr3_nt: TGTGCCAGCAGTGGAGCGGGGACGAGCTCCTATAATTCACCCCTCCACTTT
cdr3_aa: CASSGAGTSSYNSPLHF

j_call: TRBJ1-4
clone_size: .
v_call: TRBV27
d_call: .
cdr3_nt: TGTGCCAGCAGTTCTATGTATGTTGGGGGGGAAAAACTGTTTTTT
cdr3_aa: CASSSMYVGGEKLFF

j_call: TRBJ2-1
clone_size: .
v_call: TRBV4-1
d_call: .
cdr3_nt: TGCGCCAGCAGCCAAGATCAACTAGCCGGGACCTACAATGAGCAGTTCTTC
cdr3_aa: CASSQDQLAGTYNEQFF

j_call: TRBJ1-5
clone_size: .
v_call: TRBV21-1
d_call: .
cdr3_nt: TGTGCCAGCAGTGTGGACAGGGCACATCAGCCCCAGCATTTT
cdr3_aa: CASSVDRAHQPQHF

j_call: TRBJ2-1
clone_size: .
v_call: TRBV14
d_call: TRBD2
cdr3_nt: TGTGCCAGCAGCCTAACTAGCGGGGGTATCGATGAGCAGTTCTTC
cdr3_aa: CASSLTSGGIDEQFF

j_call: TRBJ1-1
clone_size: .
v_call: TRBV28
d_call: .
cdr3_nt: TGTGCCAGCATCTTACAGGCTGAAGCTTTCTTT
cdr3_aa: CASILQAEAFF

j_call: TRBJ2-2
clone_size: once
v_call: TRBV7-8
d_call: .
cdr3_nt: TGTGCCAGCAGCTTGGGCTCAGACACCGGGGAGCTGTTTTTT
cdr3_aa: CASSLGSDTGELFF

j_call: TRBJ1-5
clone_size: once
v_call: TRBV10-3
d_call: .
cdr3_nt: TGTGCCATCAGTGAAGGGCAGGGAGCAAATCAGCCCCAGCATTTT
cdr3_aa: CAISEGQGANQPQHF

j_call: TRBJ1-2
clone_size: once
v_call: TRBV5-1
d_call: .
cdr3_nt: TGCGCCAGCAGCTTGGGACTGGACATCTATGGCTACACCTTC
cdr3_aa: CASSLGLDIYGYTF

j_call: TRBJ2-7
clone_size: .
v_call: TRBV29-1
d_call: TRBD1
cdr3_nt: TGCAGCGCGGCGACAGGGTCCGAGCAGTACTTC
cdr3_aa: CSAATGSEQYF

j_call: TRBJ2-2
clone_size: .
v_call: TRBV9
d_call: TRBD1
cdr3_nt: TGTGCCAGCAGCTTCCGGGACAGGGGCACCGGGGAGCTGTTTTTT
cdr3_aa: CASSFRDRGTGELFF

j_call: TRBJ1-3
clone_size: .
v_call: TRBV3-1/TRBV3-2
d_call: .
cdr3_nt: TGTGCCAGCAGCCACCGGGGGGGCGCCTCTGGAAACACCATATATTTT
cdr3_aa: CASSHRGGASGNTIYF

j_call: TRBJ2-4
clone_size: .
v_call: TRBV5-1
d_call: TRBD2
cdr3_nt: TGCGCCAGCAGCTTGGTCGAGAGTGCGGGGAGGGTGGCCAAAAACATTCAGTACTTC
cdr3_aa: CASSLVESAGRVAKNIQYF

j_call: TRBJ2-5
clone_size: .
v_call: TRBV5-1
d_call: TRBD1
cdr3_nt: TGCGCCAGCGGGACAGCCCAAGAGACCCAGTACTTC
cdr3_aa: CASGTAQETQYF

j_call: TRBJ2-2
clone_size: .
v_call: TRBV5-1
d_call: .
cdr3_nt: TGCGCCAGCAGCTTGGCACTAGCCCGCACCGGGGAGCTGTTTTTT
cdr3_aa: CASSLALARTGELFF

j_call: TRBJ2-5
clone_size: .
v_call: TRBV19
d_call: .
cdr3_nt: TGTGCCAGTAGTCAAGGGTCTGCCTCCAGGGAGACCCAGTACTTC
cdr3_aa: CASSQGSASRETQYF

j_call: TRBJ1-4
clone_size: .
v_call: TRBV5-1
d_call: .
cdr3_nt: TGCGCCAGCAGCTCCCCGGGAGGGACGAATGAAAAACTGTTTTTT
cdr3_aa: CASSSPGGTNEKLFF

j_call: TRBJ2-7
clone_size: .
v_call: TRBV5-1
d_call: .
cdr3_nt: TGCGCCAGCAGCTTCCAGGGGACCTACGAGCAGTACTTC
cdr3_aa: CASSFQGTYEQYF

j_call: TRBJ1-2
clone_size: .
v_call: TRBV6-5
d_call: .
cdr3_nt: TGTGCCAGCAGTTACTCGAGGGGTAGCTATGGCTACACCTTC
cdr3_aa: CASSYSRGSYGYTF

j_call: TRBJ2-2
clone_size: .
v_call: TRBV7-9
d_call: .
cdr3_nt: TGTGCCAGCAGCTTACTTAGTGACACCGGGGAGCTGTTTTTT
cdr3_aa: CASSLLSDTGELFF

j_call: TRBJ2-7
clone_size: .
v_call: TRBV28
d_call: TRBD2
cdr3_nt: TGTGCCAGCAGGGCGGGACTAGCGGGACTAAGCTCCTACGAGCAGTACTTC
cdr3_aa: CASRAGLAGLSSYEQYF

j_call: TRBJ1-6
clone_size: .
v_call: TRBV5-1
d_call: .
cdr3_nt: TGCGCCAGCAGCCCGGAAGGTTCCTATAATTCACCCCTCCACTTT
cdr3_aa: CASSPEGSYNSPLHF

j_call: TRBJ2-2
clone_size: .
v_call: TRBV7-3
d_call: .
cdr3_nt: TGTGCCAGCAGCACCACCACCGCGACCGGGGAGCTGTTTTTT
cdr3_aa: CASSTTTATGELFF

j_call: TRBJ2-1
clone_size: .
v_call: TRBV7-2
d_call: TRBD2
cdr3_nt: TGTGCCAGCATCCCCGGGGGGGGGCCCCAACAAGGTGAGCAGTTCTTC
cdr3_aa: CASIPGGGPQQGEQFF

j_call: TRBJ1-5
clone_size: .
v_call: TRBV5-1
d_call: .
cdr3_nt: TGCGCCAGCAGCTTAGGTGGGGACGCCGGGCGTCAGCCCCAGCATTTT
cdr3_aa: CASSLGGDAGRQPQHF

j_call: TRBJ1-2
clone_size: .
v_call: TRBV28
d_call: .
cdr3_nt: TGTGCCAGCAGTTCCTCCGGGGCTGGGGGTGGCTACACCTTC
cdr3_aa: CASSSSGAGGGYTF

j_call: TRBJ1-2
clone_size: .
v_call: TRBV10-1
d_call: .
cdr3_nt: TGCGCCAGCAGTGAATCGGAAAGGGCCTATGGCTACACCTTC
cdr3_aa: CASSESERAYGYTF

j_call: TRBJ2-2
clone_size: .
v_call: TRBV9
d_call: .
cdr3_nt: TGTGCCAGCAGCGTAGGGCGGCTCCCGAACACCGGGGAGCTGTTTTTT
cdr3_aa: CASSVGRLPNTGELFF

j_call: TRBJ1-5
clone_size: many
v_call: TRBV28
d_call: .
cdr3_nt: TGTGCCAGCCTAACGGGGGGGGGAGGCGGCAATCAGCCCCAGCATTTT
cdr3_aa: CASLTGGGGGNQPQHF

j_call: TRBJ1-6
clone_size: .
v_call: TRBV9
d_call: TRBD1
cdr3_nt: TGTGCCAGCAGCGTAGACGGGACAGGGGTCGGCTCACCCCTCCACTTT
cdr3_aa: CASSVDGTGVGSPLHF

j_call: TRBJ1-3
clone_size: .
v_call: TRBV10-1
d_call: .
cdr3_nt: TGCGCCAGCAGTGAGTCGGGCCCCCCCGGAAACACCATATATTTT
cdr3_aa: CASSESGPPGNTIYF

j_call: TRBJ1-2
clone_size: .
v_call: TRBV7-9
d_call: .
cdr3_nt: TGTGCCAGCAGCTTACTTCTACGACTTGTTAACTATGGCTACACCTTC
cdr3_aa: CASSLLLRLVNYGYTF

j_call: TRBJ1-3
clone_size: .
v_call: TRBV7-2
d_call: .
cdr3_nt: TGTGCCAGCAGCTTAATCGGGACTGGAAACACCATATATTTT
cdr3_aa: CASSLIGTGNTIYF

j_call: TRBJ1-5
clone_size: .
v_call: TRBV4-1
d_call: TRBD1
cdr3_nt: TGCGCCAGCAGCCCGAGAAGGACAGGTGAACATCAGCCCCAGCATTTT
cdr3_aa: CASSPRRTGEHQPQHF

j_call: TRBJ1-6
clone_size: .
v_call: TRBV3-1/TRBV3-2
d_call: TRBD1
cdr3_nt: TGTGCCAGCAGCCCTGGACAGGAAAGTTCACCCCTCCACTTT
cdr3_aa: CASSPGQESSPLHF

j_call: TRBJ2-3
clone_size: .
v_call: TRBV6-5
d_call: .
cdr3_nt: TGTGCCAGCAGCCTACAGGGAATCCAGGCGGATACGCAGTATTTT
cdr3_aa: CASSLQGIQADTQYF

j_call: TRBJ2-5
clone_size: .
v_call: TRBV18
d_call: .
cdr3_nt: TGTGCCAGCTCATTGACCGCTAGGGTGGAGACCCAGTACTTC
cdr3_aa: CASSLTARVETQYF

j_call: TRBJ1-1
clone_size: .
v_call: TRBV5-1
d_call: .
cdr3_nt: TGCGCCAGCAGCTTGTCGCGGACTGGGGTCGGCACTGAAGCTTTCTTT
cdr3_aa: CASSLSRTGVGTEAFF

j_call: TRBJ1-5
clone_size: .
v_call: TRBV7-9
d_call: .
cdr3_nt: TGTGCCAGCAGCTTGGACGGAAGCAATCAGCCCCAGCATTTT
cdr3_aa: CASSLDGSNQPQHF

j_call: TRBJ2-7
clone_size: once
v_call: TRBV12-3/TRBV12-4
d_call: .
cdr3_nt: TGTGCCAGCAGAGGGACGCCATCCTACGAGCAGTACTTC
cdr3_aa: CASRGTPSYEQYF

j_call: TRBJ2-1
clone_size: .
v_call: TRBV6-5
d_call: .
cdr3_nt: TGTGCCAGCAGTTACACTCGGCCTAGCGCATACAATGAGCAGTTCTTC
cdr3_aa: CASSYTRPSAYNEQFF